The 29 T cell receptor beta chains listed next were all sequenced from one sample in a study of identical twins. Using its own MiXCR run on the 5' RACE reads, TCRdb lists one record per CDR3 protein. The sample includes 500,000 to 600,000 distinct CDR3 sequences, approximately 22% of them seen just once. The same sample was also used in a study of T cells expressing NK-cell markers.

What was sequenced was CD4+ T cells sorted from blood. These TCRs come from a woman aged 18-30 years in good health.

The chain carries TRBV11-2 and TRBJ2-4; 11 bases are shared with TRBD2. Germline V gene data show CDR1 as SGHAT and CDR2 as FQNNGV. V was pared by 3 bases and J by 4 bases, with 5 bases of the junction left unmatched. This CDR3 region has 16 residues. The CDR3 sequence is CASSFTRLAGKNIQYF. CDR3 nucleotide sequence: TGTGCCAGCAGCTTTACCCGACTAGCGGGAAAAAACATTCAGTACTTC.

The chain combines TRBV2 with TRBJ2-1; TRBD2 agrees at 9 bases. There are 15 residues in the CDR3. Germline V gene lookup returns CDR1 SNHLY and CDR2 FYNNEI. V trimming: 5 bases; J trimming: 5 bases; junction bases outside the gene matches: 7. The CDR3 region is CASSFRGLANNEQFF. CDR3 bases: TGTGCCAGCAGTTTTCGGGGACTAGCAAACAATGAGCAGTTCTTC.

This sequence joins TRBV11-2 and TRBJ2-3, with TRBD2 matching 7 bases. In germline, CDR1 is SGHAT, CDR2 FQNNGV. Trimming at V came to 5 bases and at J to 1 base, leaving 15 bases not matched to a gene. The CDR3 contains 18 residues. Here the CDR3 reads CASSRTSFISSGTDTQYF. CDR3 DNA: TGTGCCAGCAGCCGGACTAGTTTTATAAGCTCGGGCACAGATACGCAGTATTTT.

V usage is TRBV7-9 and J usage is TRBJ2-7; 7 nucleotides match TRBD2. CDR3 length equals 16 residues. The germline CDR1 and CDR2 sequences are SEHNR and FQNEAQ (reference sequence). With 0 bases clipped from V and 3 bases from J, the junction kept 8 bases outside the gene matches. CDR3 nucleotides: TGTGCCAGCAGCTTAGCGGGACTAAATTCAATCTACGAGCAGTACTTC. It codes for CASSLAGLNSIYEQYF.

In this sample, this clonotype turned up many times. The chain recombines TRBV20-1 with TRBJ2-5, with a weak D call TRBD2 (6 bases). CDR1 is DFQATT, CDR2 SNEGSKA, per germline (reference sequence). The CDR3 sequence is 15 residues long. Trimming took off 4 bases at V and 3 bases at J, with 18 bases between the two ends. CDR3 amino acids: CSATGTPAREETQYF. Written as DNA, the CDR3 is TGCAGTGCTACCGGGACTCCGGCCCGGGAAGAGACCCAGTACTTC.

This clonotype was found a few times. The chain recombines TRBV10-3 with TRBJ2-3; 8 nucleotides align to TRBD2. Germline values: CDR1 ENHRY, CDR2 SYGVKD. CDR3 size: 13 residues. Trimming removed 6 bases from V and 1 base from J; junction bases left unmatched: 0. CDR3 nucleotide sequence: TGTGCCATCAGAGCGGGAGGCACAGATACGCAGTATTTT. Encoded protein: CAIRAGGTDTQYF.

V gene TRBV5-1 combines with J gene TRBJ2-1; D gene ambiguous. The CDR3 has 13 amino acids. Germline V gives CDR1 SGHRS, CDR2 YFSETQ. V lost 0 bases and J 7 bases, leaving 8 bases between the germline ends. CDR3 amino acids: CASSLATDNEQFF. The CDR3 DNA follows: TGCGCCAGCAGCTTGGCGACGGATAATGAGCAGTTCTTC. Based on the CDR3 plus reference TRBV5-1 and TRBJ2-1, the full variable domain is KAGVTQTPRYLIKTRGQQVTLSCSPISGHRSVSWYQQTPGQGLQFLFEYFSETQRNKGNFPGRFSGRQFSNSRSEMNVSTLELGDSALYLCASSLATDNEQFFGPGTRLTVL.

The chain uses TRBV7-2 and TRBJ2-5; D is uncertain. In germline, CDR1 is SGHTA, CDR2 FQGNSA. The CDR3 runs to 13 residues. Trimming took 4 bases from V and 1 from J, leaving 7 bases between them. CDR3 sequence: CASSSSFQETQYF. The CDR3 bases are TGTGCCAGCAGCTCTTCCTTCCAAGAGACCCAGTACTTC.

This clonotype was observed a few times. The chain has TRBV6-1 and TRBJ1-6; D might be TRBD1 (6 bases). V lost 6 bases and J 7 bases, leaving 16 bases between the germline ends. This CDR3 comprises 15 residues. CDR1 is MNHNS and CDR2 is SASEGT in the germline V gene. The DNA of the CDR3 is TGTGCCAGCAGGGACTTGGGGGGGCCCAATTCACCCCTCCACTTT. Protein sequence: CASRDLGGPNSPLHF.

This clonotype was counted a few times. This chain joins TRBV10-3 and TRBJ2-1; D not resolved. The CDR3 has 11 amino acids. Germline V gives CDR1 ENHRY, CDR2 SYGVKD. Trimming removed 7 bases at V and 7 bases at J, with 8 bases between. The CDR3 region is CAIMGLNEQFF. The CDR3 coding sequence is TGTGCCATCATGGGGTTGAATGAGCAGTTCTTC.

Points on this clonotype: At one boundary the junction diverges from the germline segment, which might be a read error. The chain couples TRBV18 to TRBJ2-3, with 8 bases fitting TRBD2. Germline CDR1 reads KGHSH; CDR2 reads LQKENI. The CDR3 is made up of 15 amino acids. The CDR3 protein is CAISQPGGRRDTQYF. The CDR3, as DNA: TGTGCCATCTCACAACCGGGAGGGCGTAGAGATACGCAGTATTTT.

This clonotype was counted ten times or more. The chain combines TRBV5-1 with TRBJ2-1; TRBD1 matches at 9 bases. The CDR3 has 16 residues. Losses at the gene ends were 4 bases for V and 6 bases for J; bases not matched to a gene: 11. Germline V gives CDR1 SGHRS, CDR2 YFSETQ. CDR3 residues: CASSGTGTGPFNEQFF. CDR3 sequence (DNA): TGCGCCAGCAGCGGGACCGGGACAGGGCCCTTCAATGAGCAGTTCTTC.

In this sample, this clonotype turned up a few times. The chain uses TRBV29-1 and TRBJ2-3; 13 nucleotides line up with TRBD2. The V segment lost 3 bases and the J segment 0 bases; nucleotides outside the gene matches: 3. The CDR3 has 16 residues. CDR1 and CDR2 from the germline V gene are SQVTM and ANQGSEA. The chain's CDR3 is CSVEGLAGFSTDTQYF. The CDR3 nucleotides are TGCAGCGTTGAGGGACTAGCGGGGTTTAGCACAGATACGCAGTATTTT.

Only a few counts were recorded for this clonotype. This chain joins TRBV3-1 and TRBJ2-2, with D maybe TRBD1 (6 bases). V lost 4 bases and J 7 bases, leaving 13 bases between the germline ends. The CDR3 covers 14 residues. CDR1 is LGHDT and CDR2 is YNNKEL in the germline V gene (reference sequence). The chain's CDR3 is CASSLITGFGELFF. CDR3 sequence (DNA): TGTGCCAGCAGCCTGATTACAGGGTTCGGGGAGCTGTTTTTT.

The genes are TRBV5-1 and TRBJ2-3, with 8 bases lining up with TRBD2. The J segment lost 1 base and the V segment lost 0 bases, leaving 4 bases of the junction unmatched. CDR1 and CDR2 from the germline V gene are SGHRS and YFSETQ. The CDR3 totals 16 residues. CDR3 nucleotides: TGCGCCAGCAGCTTGGAGGACGGGGGGGGCACAGATACGCAGTATTTT. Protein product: CASSLEDGGGTDTQYF.

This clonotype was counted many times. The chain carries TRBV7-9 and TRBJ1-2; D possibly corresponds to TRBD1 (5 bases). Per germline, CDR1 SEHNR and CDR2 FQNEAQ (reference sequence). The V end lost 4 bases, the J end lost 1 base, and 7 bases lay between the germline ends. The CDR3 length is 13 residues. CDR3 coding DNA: TGTGCCAGCAGCTCCGACAGTAACTATGGCTACACCTTC. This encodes CASSSDSNYGYTF. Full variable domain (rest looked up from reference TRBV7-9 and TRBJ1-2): DTGVSQNPRHKITKRGQNVTFRCDPISEHNRLYWYRQTLGQGPEFLTYFQNEAQLEKSRLLSDRFSAERPKGSFSTLEIQRTEQGDSAMYLCASSSDSNYGYTFGSGTRLTVV.

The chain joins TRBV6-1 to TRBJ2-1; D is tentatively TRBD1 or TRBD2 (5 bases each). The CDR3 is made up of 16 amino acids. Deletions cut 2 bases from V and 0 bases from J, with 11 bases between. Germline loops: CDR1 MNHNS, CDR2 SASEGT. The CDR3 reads CASSEPGTTSYNEQFF. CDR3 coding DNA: TGTGCCAGCAGTGAACCCGGGACGACCTCCTACAATGAGCAGTTCTTC.

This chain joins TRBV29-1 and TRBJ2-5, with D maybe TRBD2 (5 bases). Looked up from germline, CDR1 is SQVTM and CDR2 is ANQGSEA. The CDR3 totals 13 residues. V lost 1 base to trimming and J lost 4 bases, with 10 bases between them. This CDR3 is CSVEVSGIETQYF. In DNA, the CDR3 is TGCAGCGTTGAAGTTTCGGGGATAGAGACCCAGTACTTC.

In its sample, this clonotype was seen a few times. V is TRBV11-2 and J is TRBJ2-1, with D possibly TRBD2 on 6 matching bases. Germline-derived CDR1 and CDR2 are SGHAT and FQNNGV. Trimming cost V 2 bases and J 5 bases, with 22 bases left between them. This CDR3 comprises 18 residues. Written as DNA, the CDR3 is TGTGCCAGCAGCTTATTCCTAGGCGGAGGGCTAGGCGACAATGAGCAGTTCTTC. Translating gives CASSLFLGGGLGDNEQFF.

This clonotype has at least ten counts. The CDR3 nucleotides read TGTGCCAGCAGTTCCGGGAGCTCCGGGGAGCTGTTTTTT. This gives the protein CASSSGSSGELFF. The chain couples TRBV12-3 or TRBV12-4 to TRBJ2-2; D is perhaps TRBD2 (6 bases). Between the trimmed V and J ends, which lost 4 bases and 6 bases, there was a span of 9 bases. CDR3 length equals 13 residues.

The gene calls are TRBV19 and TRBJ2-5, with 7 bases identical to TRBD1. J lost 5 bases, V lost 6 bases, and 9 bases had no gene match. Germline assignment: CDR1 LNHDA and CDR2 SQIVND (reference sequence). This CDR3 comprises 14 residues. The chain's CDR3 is CASRASRGKETQYF. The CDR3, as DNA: TGTGCCAGTAGGGCCTCCAGGGGGAAGGAGACCCAGTACTTC.

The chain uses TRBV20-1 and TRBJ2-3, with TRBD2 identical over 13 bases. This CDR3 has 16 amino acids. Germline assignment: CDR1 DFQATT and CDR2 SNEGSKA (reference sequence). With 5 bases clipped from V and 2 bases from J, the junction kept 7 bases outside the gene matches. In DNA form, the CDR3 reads TGCAGTGCTCTAAAGACTAGCGGGAGGATCACAGATACGCAGTATTTT. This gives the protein CSALKTSGRITDTQYF.

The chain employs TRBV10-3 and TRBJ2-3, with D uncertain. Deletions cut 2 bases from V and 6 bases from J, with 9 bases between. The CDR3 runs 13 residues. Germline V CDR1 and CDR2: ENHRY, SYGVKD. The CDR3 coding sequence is TGTGCCATCAGTGAGAGTACCCCGGATACGCAGTATTTT. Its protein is CAISESTPDTQYF.

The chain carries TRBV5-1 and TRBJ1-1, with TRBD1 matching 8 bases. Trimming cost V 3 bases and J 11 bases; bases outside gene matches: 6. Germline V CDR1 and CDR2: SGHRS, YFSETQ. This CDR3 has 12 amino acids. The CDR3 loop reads CASSSTGGTAFF. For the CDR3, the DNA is TGCGCCAGCAGCTCCACAGGGGGTACGGCTTTCTTT.

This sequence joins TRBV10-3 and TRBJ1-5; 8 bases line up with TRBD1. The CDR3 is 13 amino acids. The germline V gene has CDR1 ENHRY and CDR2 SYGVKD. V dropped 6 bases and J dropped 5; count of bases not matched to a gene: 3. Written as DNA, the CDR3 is TGTGCCATCAGGTTGGACAGGGATCAGCCCCAGCATTTT. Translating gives CAIRLDRDQPQHF.

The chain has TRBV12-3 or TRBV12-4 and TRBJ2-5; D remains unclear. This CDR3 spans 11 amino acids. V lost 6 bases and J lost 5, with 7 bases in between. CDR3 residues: CASSTMETQYF. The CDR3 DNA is TGTGCCAGCAGCACAATGGAGACCCAGTACTTC.

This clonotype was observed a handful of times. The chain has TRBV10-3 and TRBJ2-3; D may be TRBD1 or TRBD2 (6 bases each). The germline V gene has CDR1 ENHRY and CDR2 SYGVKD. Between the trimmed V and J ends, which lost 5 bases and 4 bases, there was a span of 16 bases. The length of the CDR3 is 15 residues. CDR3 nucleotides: TGTGCCATCAGTCGGGAAGGGGGGCGCTCAGATACGCAGTATTTT. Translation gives CAISREGGRSDTQYF.

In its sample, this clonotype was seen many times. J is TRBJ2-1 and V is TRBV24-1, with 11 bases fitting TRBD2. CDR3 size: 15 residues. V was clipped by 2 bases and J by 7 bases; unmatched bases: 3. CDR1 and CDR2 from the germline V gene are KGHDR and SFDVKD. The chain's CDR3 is CATSDSSGRYNEQFF. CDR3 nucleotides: TGTGCCACCAGTGATTCTAGCGGGAGGTATAATGAGCAGTTCTTC.

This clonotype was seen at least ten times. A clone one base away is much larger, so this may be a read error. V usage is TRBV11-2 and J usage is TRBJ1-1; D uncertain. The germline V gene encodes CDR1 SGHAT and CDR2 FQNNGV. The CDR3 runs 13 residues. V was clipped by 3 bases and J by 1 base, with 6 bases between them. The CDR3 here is CASSFAGNTEAFF. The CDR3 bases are TGTGCCAGCAGCTTCGCAGGGAACACTGAAGCTTTCTTT. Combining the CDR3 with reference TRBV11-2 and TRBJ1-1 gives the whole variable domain EAGVAQSPRYKIIEKRQSVAFWCNPISGHATLYWYQQILGQGPKLLIQFQNNGVVDDSQLPKDRFSAERLKGVDSTLKIQPAKLEDSAVYLCASSFAGNTEAFFGQGTRLTVV.